This T cell receptor (beta chain) was found in a study of blood T cells in healthy people across ages. Findings and caveats of the study: PBMCs were not sorted, which prevented a conclusive comparison of naive versus antigen-experienced cells. Roughly linearly, TCR beta diversity per million T cells fell as age increased.

Isolation per sample recovered at least 7 million PBMCs. No fewer than 5.5 micrograms of total RNA were isolated from every sample. The use of a sample-barcoded 5' primer and a J-beta primer mix characterized a second PCR of roughly 7 to 11 cycles. TCRdb redid the calling of the 5' RACE reads with MiXCR, one entry per CDR3 protein. The table has hundreds of thousands of distinct CDR3 sequences, about 21% seen once. In its sample, this clonotype was seen a few times. Antigen specificity is unknown. Sequenced: blood. The receptor was isolated from a man in his sixties or seventies in good health.

CDR3 DNA: TGTGCCAGCAGCTTAGGGATAGCGGGACAGCAGTTCTTC. This translates into CASSLGIAGQQFF. The chain recombines TRBV7-2 with TRBJ2-5, with TRBD2 identical over 8 bases. The end of the DNA fits TRBJ2-1 better, so the J call may be wrong. The CDR3 spans 13 residues. CDR1 SGHTA and CDR2 FQGNSA come from the germline V gene.